Listed below are T cell receptor beta chains from one sample, sequenced in a study of blood T cell repertoires in COVID-19. Only in-frame clones appear in the TCRdb table, and some are missing; sequencing was by immunoSEQ multiplex PCR. Of approximately 210,000 clones listed, more than 80% were seen once; the top ten hold approximately 2%. The material sequenced was peripheral blood. Receptors originate from a man under 40 who had recovered from COVID-19. The CDR3 runs from the conserved cysteine through the conserved F or W. D genes are given only for firm matches.

TRBD1	17	TRBV3-1/TRBV3-2	TRBJ1-4	CASSPIPGQGREEKLFF
TRBD1	14	TRBV30	TRBJ1-1	CAWRLGAGTAEAFF
TRBD1	16	TRBV27	TRBJ2-1	CASSAQTGGLYNEQFF
NA	15	TRBV5-6	TRBJ1-2	CASSLQGPPLYGYTF
NA	14	TRBV5-1	TRBJ2-5	CASSLIRGQETQYF
NA	12	TRBV12-5	TRBJ1-1	CASGSHDRKAFF
TRBD2	16	TRBV19	TRBJ2-3	CASSPLAGTSTDTQYF
TRBD2	14	TRBV30	TRBJ2-3	CAWSRLAGTDTQYF
NA	13	TRBV5-1	TRBJ2-1	CASREGSYNEQFF
TRBD1	15	TRBV5-4	TRBJ1-2	CASSREYRGGYGYTF
NA	15	TRBV5-1	TRBJ2-3	CASSLAGYGTDTQYF
TRBD1	16	TRBV2	TRBJ2-3	CASRGQRRSIGETQYF
TRBD2	18	TRBV15	TRBJ2-3	CATRTGGGPTQLADTQYF
TRBD1	15	TRBV28	TRBJ1-6	CASGGQGDKATPLHF
TRBD1	14	TRBV5-4	TRBJ2-5	CASSLGQGQETQYF
TRBD1	13	TRBV6-2/TRBV6-3	TRBJ1-2	CASSLDREYGYTF
NA	15	TRBV15	TRBJ2-1	CATSRDRTGRNEQFF
NA	14	TRBV5-1	TRBJ2-3	CASSSDRGTDTQYF
NA	13	TRBV19	TRBJ2-5	CASSIVVQETQYF
NA	16	TRBV7-9	TRBJ2-3	CASSAPGLLNTDTQYF
NA	16	TRBV19	TRBJ1-2	CASRRITSGLKSGYTF
NA	12	TRBV19	TRBJ1-1	CASGGRNTEAFF
TRBD1	14	TRBV2	TRBJ1-2	CASSGQGMGDGYTF
NA	15	TRBV3-1/TRBV3-2	TRBJ1-1	CASSQVLGALTEAFF
NA	16	TRBV7-8	TRBJ1-6	CASSLAWDTQNSPLHF
NA	17	TRBV9	TRBJ1-4	CASSVDVQGSSNEKLFF
NA	14	TRBV19	TRBJ1-1	CASAYVQGNTEAFF
NA	14	TRBV19	TRBJ2-7	CATRGGQNTYEQYF
NA	11	TRBV20-1	TRBJ2-1	CSASDWNEQFF
NA	10	TRBV7-9	TRBJ1-2	CASSRKTDSF
TRBD1	15	TRBV7-2	TRBJ1-3	CASSSGTGAGNTIYF
NA	15	TRBV5-1	TRBJ1-4	CASSLGGQSNEKLFF
TRBD1	14	TRBV5-1	TRBJ1-5	CASSPRDRREPQHF
TRBD2	14	TRBV7-2	TRBJ2-5	CASSAGGSQETQYF
TRBD1	14	TRBV2	TRBJ1-1	CASSVDRVNTEAFF
NA	12	TRBV6-5	TRBJ1-2	CASRRQDYGYTF